A selection of T cell receptor beta chains follows, all from one sample in a study of T cell responses to AZD1222 COVID-19 vaccine. TCRdb's table, derived via immunoSEQ multiplex PCR, lists solely in-frame clones and lacks some. The top ten hold about 26% of the sample, which has tens of thousands of clones, around three quarters seen once. Sequences were derived from peripheral blood, sampled 28 days after the second dose of the MenACWY control vaccine. These receptors were taken from an adult who received the MenACWY meningococcal vaccine as a control. Both conserved end residues are part of each CDR3. D genes are given only for firm matches. Clone sizes are given selectively: once, few, many, or a class where the clone is expanded.

clone size	V gene	D gene	J gene	CDR3 DNA	CDR3 protein
NA	TRBV30	TRBD1	TRBJ1-1	TGTGCCTGGAGTGCAATAGGGGACAGGGGGTACACTGAAGCTTTCTTT	CAWSAIGDRGYTEAFF
NA	TRBV28	NA	TRBJ1-1	TGTGCCAGCAGTTTTGTAGGGGTGGGGACTGAAGCTTTCTTT	CASSFVGVGTEAFF
NA	TRBV7-6	NA	TRBJ1-1	TGTGCCAGCAGCCTAAGCGGGAACACTGAAGCTTTCTTT	CASSLSGNTEAFF
once	TRBV4-1	TRBD2	TRBJ2-2	TGCGCCAGCAGCCAAGAAGCAGCGGGAGGGGTCACCGGGGAGCTGTTTTTT	CASSQEAAGGVTGELFF
NA	TRBV10-3	NA	TRBJ2-7	TGTGCCATCAGTGACCGGGACGCATCCCACTACGAGCAGTACTTC	CAISDRDASHYEQYF
NA	TRBV5-1	TRBD1	TRBJ1-4	TGCGCCAGCAGTCTTACAGGGGGCCGTGAAAAACTGTTTTTT	CASSLTGGREKLFF
once	TRBV5-3	NA	TRBJ1-6	TGTGCCAGAAGCTCGGGACCGCCGATACTTTATAATTCACCCCTCCACTTT	CARSSGPPILYNSPLHF
once	TRBV5-1	NA	TRBJ1-1	TGCGCCAGCAGGTCGCAGGAGGAAGGCACTGAAGCTTTCTTT	CASRSQEEGTEAFF
once	TRBV27	NA	TRBJ2-7	TGTGCCAGCAGTTTAGGGGGCCGAACCCCTACCTACGAGCAGTACTTC	CASSLGGRTPTYEQYF
NA	TRBV7-9	NA	TRBJ1-5	TGTGCCAGCAGCGGGGGACCTAATCAGCCCCAGCATTTT	CASSGGPNQPQHF